The 31 T cell receptor beta chains given below trace back to one sample, sequenced in a study of shared clonotypes between healthy human individuals. CD45RO-negative CD8 cells positively selected for CCR7 made up the naive population, which excluded terminally differentiated effector memory CD45RA+ cells. Generated by immunoSEQ multiplex PCR, the TCRdb table keeps only in-frame clones and is missing some. The table lists roughly 2 million clones, about 94% of them singletons, with 0.85% to 1.2% in the top ten. The sample comprised naive CD8+ T cells sorted from blood. These receptors were collected from a man between 18 and 35 years old in good health.

V gene TRBV6-1 combines with J gene TRBJ2-5; 9 bases align to TRBD1. The CDR3 runs to 15 residues. Trimming removed 7 bases from V and 1 base from J; junction bases left unmatched: 7. Germline V CDR1 and CDR2: MNHNS, SASEGT. As DNA, the CDR3 is TGTGCCAGCATCGAGACAGGGGGGACCCAAGAGACCCAGTACTTC. Translation gives CASIETGGTQETQYF.

V gene TRBV30 combines with J gene TRBJ1-2; D is unclear. Between the trimmed V and J ends, which lost 5 bases and 4 bases, there was a span of 11 bases. There are 12 residues in the CDR3. Germline CDR1 GTSNPN, CDR2 SVGIG (reference sequence). The CDR3 region has the DNA TGTGCCTGGGAGTCGGGCCTCTATGGCTACACCTTC. Protein sequence: CAWESGLYGYTF. The whole variable domain, filled in from reference TRBV30 and TRBJ1-2, reads SQTIHQWPATLVQPVGSPLSLECTVEGTSNPNLYWYRQAAGRGLQLLFYSVGIGQISSEVPQNLSASRPQDRQFILSSKKLLLSDSGFYLCAWESGLYGYTFGSGTRLTVV.

This clone appeared once. The V and J genes are TRBV29-1 and TRBJ2-5; D unclear. Germline lookup yields CDR1 SQVTM and CDR2 ANQGSEA. Trimming left V 7 bases short and J 2 bases short, with 26 bases between. There are 17 residues in the CDR3. The CDR3 DNA sequence: TGCAGCGCATTGGGCGACGACTGGACGGACCAACAAGAGACCCAGTACTTC. This encodes CSALGDDWTDQQETQYF.

The CDR3 sequence is CAWSARAGGANINQPQHF. The CDR3 DNA follows: TGTGCCTGGAGCGCAAGGGCAGGGGGCGCGAATATCAATCAGCCCCAGCATTTT. The chain joins TRBV30 to TRBJ1-5; 8 bases are a match to TRBD1. This CDR3 region has 18 residues. Germline loops: CDR1 GTSNPN, CDR2 SVGIG (reference sequence). V lost 3 bases and J lost 3; bases outside the gene matches: 16.

The chain joins TRBV7-8 to TRBJ2-3; 12 bases are a match to TRBD1. The J segment lost 0 bases and the V segment lost 5 bases, leaving 9 bases of the junction unmatched. The germline gives CDR1 SGHVS, CDR2 FQNEAQ. The CDR3 is made up of 18 amino acids. The CDR3 nucleotides are TGTGCCAGCAGCCCGGGACAGGGGGCCTACCCTAGCACAGATACGCAGTATTTT. Its translation: CASSPGQGAYPSTDTQYF.

V gene TRBV30 combines with J gene TRBJ2-3, with D possibly being TRBD1 (5 bases). V was clipped by 2 bases and J by 1 base, with 10 bases between them. Germline V gene lookup returns CDR1 GTSNPN and CDR2 SVGIG (reference sequence). The CDR3 spans 14 residues. The CDR3 DNA follows: TGTGCCTGGAGTTTAGGGGAAGGCACAGATACGCAGTATTTT. Translated, it gives CAWSLGEGTDTQYF.

V and J are TRBV7-2 and TRBJ2-7; 10 nucleotides align to TRBD2. The CDR3 length is 13 residues. V lost 3 bases, J lost 12 bases, and 8 bases stayed unmatched. CDR1 is SGHTA and CDR2 is FQGNSA in the germline V gene. CDR3 DNA: TGTGCCAGCAGCTTCCCCCCCCGGACTAGCGGGTACTTC. This encodes CASSFPPRTSGYF.

CDR3 nucleotides: TGCGCCAGCAGCTTACCACTAGCGGGGGGGCCTCCCAATGAGCAGTTCTTC. It codes for CASSLPLAGGPPNEQFF. This chain uses TRBV5-1 with TRBJ2-1, with 13 positions matching TRBD2. This CDR3 contains 17 residues. V trimming: 2 bases; J trimming: 6 bases; junction bases outside the gene matches: 8. Looked up from germline, CDR1 is SGHRS and CDR2 is YFSETQ.

As DNA, the CDR3 is TGTGCCAGCAGTGACGAGCTGACAGGGGGTAGGATCGATGAGCAGTTCTTC. This translates into CASSDELTGGRIDEQFF. The rearrangement uses TRBV2 and TRBJ2-1; 9 nucleotides align to TRBD1. Trimming removed 3 bases from V and 8 bases from J; junction bases left unmatched: 14. Germline V gives CDR1 SNHLY, CDR2 FYNNEI. The CDR3 is made up of 17 amino acids.

This clone was counted a few times. This sample also contains other DNA sequences that code for the same CDR3. The chain is built from TRBV18 and TRBJ2-7, with 9 bases that match TRBD2. Germline CDR1 reads KGHSH; CDR2 reads LQKENI. This CDR3 is 14 amino acids long. The J segment lost 3 bases and the V segment lost 2 bases, leaving 2 bases of the junction unmatched. The CDR3 bases are TGTGCCAGCTCACCAGGTAGCGGGAGCTACGAGCAGTACTTC. This sequence encodes CASSPGSGSYEQYF.

The CDR3 reads CASSYSGNLNEQFF. The CDR3 region has the DNA TGTGCCAGCAGTTACTCCGGGAATCTAAATGAGCAGTTCTTC. This chain uses TRBV6-5 with TRBJ2-1; D may be TRBD2 (5 bases). The CDR3 is made up of 14 amino acids. Germline V gene data show CDR1 as MNHEY and CDR2 as SVGAGI. Trimming shortened V by 0 bases and J by 7 bases, and 10 bases separated the two germline ends.

On this clone: Within the sample, other DNA sequences also encode this same CDR3. This sequence joins TRBV2 and TRBJ2-1; the D gene is possibly TRBD2 (5 bases). Trimming removed 4 bases from V and 0 bases from J, with 7 bases in between. In germline, CDR1 is SNHLY, CDR2 FYNNEI. The CDR3 covers 14 residues. CDR3: CASSGGSSYNEQFF. The CDR3 DNA reads as TGTGCCAGCAGTGGAGGGAGCTCCTACAATGAGCAGTTCTTC.

The chain joins TRBV7-3 to TRBJ1-1; weak D call: TRBD1 (5 bases). CDR1 is SGHTA and CDR2 is FQGTGA in the germline V gene. This CDR3 spans 14 amino acids. Trimming took off 2 bases at V and 3 bases at J, with 10 bases between the two ends. This CDR3 reads CASSLGLGDTEAFF. In DNA form, the CDR3 reads TGTGCCAGCAGCTTAGGGTTGGGGGACACTGAAGCTTTCTTT. Complete variable domain (other parts from reference TRBV7-3 and TRBJ1-1): GAGVSQTPSNKVTEKGKYVELRCDPISGHTALYWYRQSLGQGPEFLIYFQGTGAADDSGLPNDRFFAVRPEGSVSTLKIQRTERGDSAVYLCASSLGLGDTEAFFGQGTRLTVV.

This clone was seen once. Other DNA sequences of this sample code for an identical CDR3. The CDR3 DNA follows: TGTGCCAGTAGTGCCGGACTAGCCGGGGAGCTGTTTTTT. Protein: CASSAGLAGELFF. This chain joins TRBV19 and TRBJ2-2, with 7 bases matching TRBD2. The CDR3 length is 13 residues. The germline V gene has CDR1 LNHDA and CDR2 SQIVND (reference sequence). Trimming cost V 5 bases and J 6 bases; bases outside gene matches: 3.

This clone was detected once. The rearrangement links TRBV7-9 to TRBJ1-2; the D is unclear. CDR3 size: 13 residues. The germline CDR1 and CDR2 sequences are SEHNR and FQNEAQ (reference sequence). V was shortened by 3 bases and J by 7 bases, with 12 bases between the two germline ends. CDR3 DNA: TGTGCCAGCAGCTTGGGCGGGGTTACTGGCTACACCTTC. Its protein is CASSLGGVTGYTF. The variable domain in full, with the rest retrieved from reference TRBV7-9 and TRBJ1-2, is DTGVSQNPRHKITKRGQNVTFRCDPISEHNRLYWYRQTLGQGPEFLTYFQNEAQLEKSRLLSDRFSAERPKGSFSTLEIQRTEQGDSAMYLCASSLGGVTGYTFGSGTRLTVV.

Remarks on this clone: In the same sample, other DNA sequences code for this CDR3. V and J are TRBV14 and TRBJ2-6, with D hard to call. V was shortened by 4 bases and J by 1 base, with 8 bases between the two germline ends. Germline lookup yields CDR1 SGHDN and CDR2 FVKESK. This CDR3 is built from 15 residues. The CDR3 DNA sequence: TGTGCCAGCAGCCGACTGGAGTCTGGGGCCAACGTCCTGACTTTC. Translated, it gives CASSRLESGANVLTF. The full variable domain, its missing parts supplied by reference TRBV14 and TRBJ2-6, is EAGVTQFPSHSVIEKGQTVTLRCDPISGHDNLYWYRRVMGKEIKFLLHFVKESKQDESGMPNNRFLAERTGGTYSTLKVQPAELEDSGVYFCASSRLESGANVLTFGAGSRLTVL.

The chain has TRBV4-1 and TRBJ1-2, with 7 bases that match TRBD1. Germline lookup yields CDR1 MGHRA and CDR2 YSYEKL. The CDR3 consists of 18 residues. The ends lost 0 bases at V and 4 bases at J; junction bases unmatched: 14. As DNA, the CDR3 is TGCGCCAGCAGCCAAGAGGGGACCCGGGACAGCTCATTCTATGGCTACACCTTC. Protein product: CASSQEGTRDSSFYGYTF.

The gene calls are TRBV7-9 and TRBJ2-1; D is possibly TRBD1 (6 bases). The V and J ends lost 5 bases and 6 bases respectively, with 11 bases between them. CDR3 length equals 13 residues. Germline CDR1 reads SEHNR; CDR2 reads FQNEAQ (reference sequence). The CDR3 DNA sequence: TGTGCCAGCAGCCTAACAGGGTTCAATGAGCAGTTCTTC. It encodes CASSLTGFNEQFF.

This chain joins TRBV4-3 and TRBJ1-5; D ambiguous. The germline CDR1 and CDR2 sequences are LGHNA and YSLEER. V lost 0 bases and J lost 3, with 6 bases in between. The CDR3 is 14 amino acids. The DNA of the CDR3 is TGCGCCAGCAGCCAAGATCAAAACAATCAGCCCCAGCATTTT. Its translation: CASSQDQNNQPQHF.

The rearrangement joins TRBV5-1 to TRBJ1-2, with unresolved D. The V gene's germline CDR1 is SGHRS and CDR2 YFSETQ. The length of the CDR3 is 15 residues. V was cut by 1 base and J by 0 bases, with 10 bases left in between. The CDR3 spells CASSLKPAPNYGYTF. Here the CDR3 DNA reads TGCGCCAGCAGCTTGAAGCCGGCCCCTAACTATGGCTACACCTTC.

This clone appeared once. The gene calls are TRBV15 and TRBJ1-1; D gene uncertain. Germline CDR1 LNHNV, CDR2 YYDKDF (reference sequence). Trimming left V 0 bases short and J 3 bases short, with 11 bases between. The CDR3 covers 15 residues. The CDR3 nucleotides read TGTGCCACCAGCAGAGAGCGGGTATCGGACACTGAAGCTTTCTTT. It codes for CATSRERVSDTEAFF.

This rearrangement joins TRBV7-3 to TRBJ1-1; D may be TRBD1 (5 bases). Deletions cut 0 bases from V and 1 base from J, with 6 bases between. CDR3 size: 14 residues. Germline lookup yields CDR1 SGHTA and CDR2 FQGTGA. Written as DNA, the CDR3 is TGTGCCAGCAGCTTAACAGGGACGAACACTGAAGCTTTCTTT. Encoded protein: CASSLTGTNTEAFF.

This chain connects TRBV5-1 to TRBJ2-5; D is ambiguous. This CDR3 comprises 15 residues. CDR1 is SGHRS and CDR2 is YFSETQ in the germline V gene. V was shortened by 1 base and J by 2 bases, with 12 bases between the two germline ends. The CDR3 region is CASSLSRQIQETQYF. Written as DNA, the CDR3 is TGCGCCAGCAGCTTGAGCAGGCAGATTCAAGAGACCCAGTACTTC.

The chain uses TRBV10-1 and TRBJ2-1; D is perhaps TRBD1 (5 bases). This CDR3 contains 16 residues. Trimming shortened V by 2 bases and J by 2 bases, and 13 bases separated the two germline ends. Germline assignment: CDR1 WNHNN and CDR2 SYGVQD (reference sequence). The DNA for the CDR3 is TGCGCCAGCAGTGAGGGCAGGGTGGGCCCCTACAATGAGCAGTTCTTC. Translating gives CASSEGRVGPYNEQFF.

This clone appeared a single time. The chain employs TRBV7-8 and TRBJ2-7, with D perhaps given as TRBD1 or TRBD2 (5 bases each). With 4 bases removed from V and 2 bases from J, the gap between germline ends came to 27 bases. CDR3 length: 19 amino acids. Germline V lookup: CDR1 SGHVS, CDR2 FQNEAQ. CDR3: CASSWDPGDGEIPTYEQYF. CDR3 DNA sequence: TGTGCCAGCAGCTGGGACCCGGGCGACGGTGAAATTCCTACCTACGAGCAGTACTTC.

The chain is built from TRBV5-6 and TRBJ2-1; D not resolved. The V end lost 0 bases, the J end lost 10 bases, and 11 bases lay between the germline ends. CDR3 length: 13 amino acids. Germline V lookup: CDR1 SGHDT, CDR2 YYEEEE. In DNA form, the CDR3 reads TGTGCCAGCAGCTTGGCCTATAAAAGAGAGCAGTTCTTC. Translation: CASSLAYKREQFF.

A remark on this clone: This same CDR3 is encoded by further DNA sequences in the sample. The genes are TRBV19 and TRBJ1-5, with D possibly matching TRBD1 (5 bases). This CDR3 is built from 13 residues. V lost 7 bases, J lost 4 bases, and 11 bases lay in between. Germline V gene sequence: CDR1 LNHDA, CDR2 SQIVND (reference sequence). For the CDR3, the DNA is TGTGCCAGTAACCTGGGGGGAAATCAGCCCCAGCATTTT. It translates to CASNLGGNQPQHF.

V is TRBV4-1 and J is TRBJ1-6; D ambiguous. V shed 1 base and J shed 7 bases, with 14 bases lying between them. The germline V gene has CDR1 MGHRA and CDR2 YSYEKL. This CDR3 comprises 16 residues. The CDR3 nucleotides are TGCGCCAGCAGCCAAGTTCCCCGCCGAGGGAATTCACCCCTCCACTTT. Protein sequence: CASSQVPRRGNSPLHF.

The chain recombines TRBV28 with TRBJ2-3; D might be TRBD1 (6 bases). The CDR3 has 16 amino acids. CDR1 and CDR2 from the germline V gene are MDHEN and SYDVKM. The V end was cut by 6 bases, the J end by 3 bases, with 19 bases between. Written as DNA, the CDR3 is TGTGCCAGCAGCCCCACCCCTGGGACATCGACAGATACGCAGTATTTT. This sequence encodes CASSPTPGTSTDTQYF.

The genes are TRBV30 and TRBJ2-1, with D unclear. The CDR3 is 14 amino acids. V dropped 2 bases and J dropped 0 bases, with 8 bases sitting between them. The germline gives CDR1 GTSNPN, CDR2 SVGIG (reference sequence). CDR3 loop: CAWSFDISYNEQFF. The CDR3 DNA reads as TGTGCCTGGAGTTTTGACATCTCCTACAATGAGCAGTTCTTC.

In DNA form, the CDR3 reads TGTGCCTGGAGTGGTCTACACGGCTCCTACGAGCAGTACTTC. It specifies CAWSGLHGSYEQYF. The chain couples TRBV30 to TRBJ2-7; unclear D gene. Per the germline V gene, CDR1 is GTSNPN and CDR2 is SVGIG (reference sequence). This CDR3 region has 14 residues. V was cut by 1 base and J by 0 bases, with 10 bases left in between.